Listed here are 5 T cell receptor beta chains from one sample, sequenced in a study of blood T cell repertoires in COVID-19. The protocol was immunoSEQ multiplex PCR, while the TCRdb copy is restricted to in-frame clones and leaves out a portion. The sample lists about 170,000 clones; about 87% were seen once. Sequences were obtained from peripheral blood. The receptors here all came from a woman in her forties or fifties with acute or convalescent COVID-19.

The chain employs TRBV30 and TRBJ1-4; TRBD1 is a possible D gene (6 bases). The V end was cut by 0 bases, the J end by 3 bases, with 8 bases between. The CDR3 has 14 residues. Germline-derived CDR1 and CDR2 are GTSNPN and SVGIG (reference sequence). The CDR3 DNA reads TGTGCCTGGAGTGTGGGGGCTGCTAATGAAAAACTGTTTTTT. Protein sequence: CAWSVGAANEKLFF. Supplemented by reference TRBV30 and TRBJ1-4, the full variable domain reads SQTIHQWPATLVQPVGSPLSLECTVEGTSNPNLYWYRQAAGRGLQLLFYSVGIGQISSEVPQNLSASRPQDRQFILSSKKLLLSDSGFYLCAWSVGAANEKLFFGSGTQLSVL.

This chain uses TRBV14 with TRBJ1-6; 10 bases map to TRBD1. This CDR3 contains 18 residues. The germline V gene encodes CDR1 SGHDN and CDR2 FVKESK. The ends lost 6 bases at V and 0 bases at J; junction bases unmatched: 8. The chain's CDR3 is CASSPSGQGSSYNSPLHF. The CDR3 coding sequence is TGTGCCAGCAGTCCGTCGGGACAGGGGAGCTCCTATAATTCACCCCTCCACTTT.

This clone was detected only once. The chain carries TRBV11-3 and TRBJ2-1; TRBD1 matches 8 bases. Germline CDR1 SGHNT, CDR2 YENEEA. This CDR3 is 20 amino acids long. The V and J ends lost 2 bases and 0 bases, in that order; junction bases with no gene match: 15. As DNA, the CDR3 is TGTGCCAGCAGCTTAAAGGGGAGCGGGTCAGGGGGCAGCTCCTACAATGAGCAGTTCTTC. Protein sequence: CASSLKGSGSGGSSYNEQFF.

The table lists this clone with a count of one. The chain combines TRBV9 with TRBJ2-6, with D perhaps TRBD1 (6 bases). The CDR3 is 14 amino acids. Germline assignment: CDR1 SGDLS and CDR2 YYNGEE. V was shortened by 1 base and J by 8 bases, with 10 bases between the two germline ends. The CDR3 here is CASSVQGQTNVLTF. As DNA, the CDR3 is TGTGCCAGCAGCGTACAGGGGCAGACCAACGTCCTGACTTTC. Combining the CDR3 with reference TRBV9 and TRBJ2-6 gives the whole variable domain DSGVTQTPKHLITATGQRVTLRCSPRSGDLSVYWYQQSLDQGLQFLIQYYNGEERAKGNILERFSAQQFPDLHSELNLSSLELGDSALYFCASSVQGQTNVLTFGAGSRLTVL.

To note about this clone: A junction boundary mismatches the germline segment, possibly from a read error. Other DNA sequences in this sample translate to the same CDR3. V usage is TRBV6-5 and J usage is TRBJ1-1; 8 nucleotides match TRBD1. This CDR3 spans 15 amino acids. Germline V lookup: CDR1 MNHEY, CDR2 SVGAGI. CDR3 region: CASSPGQDGRTEAFF. The DNA of the CDR3 is TGCGCCAGCAGCCCGGGACAGGACGGGAGGACTGAAGCTTTCTTT.